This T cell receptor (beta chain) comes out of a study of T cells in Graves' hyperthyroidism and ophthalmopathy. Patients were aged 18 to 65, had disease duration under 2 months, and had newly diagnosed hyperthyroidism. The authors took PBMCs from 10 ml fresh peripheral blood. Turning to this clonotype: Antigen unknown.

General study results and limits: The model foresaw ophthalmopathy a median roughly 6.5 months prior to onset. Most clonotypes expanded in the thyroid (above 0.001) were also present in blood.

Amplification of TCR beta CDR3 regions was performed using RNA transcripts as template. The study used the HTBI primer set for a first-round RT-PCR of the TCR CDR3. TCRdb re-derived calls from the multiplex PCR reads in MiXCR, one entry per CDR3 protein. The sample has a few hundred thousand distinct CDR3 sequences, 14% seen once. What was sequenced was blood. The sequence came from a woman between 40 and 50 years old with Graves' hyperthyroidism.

The CDR3 region is CASSFREGGYTF. DNA for the CDR3: TGTGCCAGCAGCTTCAGGGAAGGAGGCTACACCTTC. This chain connects TRBV5-4 to TRBJ1-2; maybe TRBD1 (5 bases). Between the trimmed V and J ends, which lost 2 bases and 8 bases, there was a span of 10 bases. Germline-derived CDR1 and CDR2 are SGHNT and YYREEE (reference sequence). The CDR3 is 12 residues long.